The 10 T cell receptor beta chains below come from one sample, sequenced in a study of T cell repertoires in cytomegalovirus infection. In TCRdb, the reads were re-called with MiXCR into one record per CDR3 protein. The sample lists about 830,000 distinct CDR3 sequences, 32% seen once, with over 10% in the top ten. Their recognized antigens are unknown. Sequences were derived from cultured CD8+ T cells from PBMCs, sampled from culture after CMV antigen stimulation. Receptors originate from a human donor in good health (CMV status not recorded). Some clones in this sample may be carry-over from other donors' samples.

V usage is TRBV19 and J usage is TRBJ2-3; 9 nucleotides agree with TRBD1. The CDR3 contains 15 residues. With 3 bases clipped from V and 4 bases from J, the junction kept 5 bases outside the gene matches. Germline V gene lookup returns CDR1 LNHDA and CDR2 SQIVND (reference sequence). The CDR3 loop reads CASSIGTGMSDTQYF. In nucleotides, the CDR3 is TGTGCCAGTAGTATTGGGACAGGGATGTCAGATACGCAGTATTTT.

This sequence joins TRBV12-3 or TRBV12-4 and TRBJ2-5; D is undetermined. V lost 5 bases and J lost 8, with 15 bases in between. This CDR3 contains 13 residues. CDR3 loop: CASSPGKLITQYF. The DNA for the CDR3 is TGTGCCAGCAGTCCCGGAAAGCTCATAACCCAGTACTTC.

This chain links TRBV28 with TRBJ1-4, with D hard to call. Germline V gene sequence: CDR1 MDHEN, CDR2 SYDVKM. CDR3 length: 14 amino acids. Trimming stripped 2 bases from V and 7 bases from J, with 11 bases between. CDR3 nucleotide sequence: TGTGCCAGCAGTTTAGGCCAGGAGGGTGAAAAACTGTTTTTT. This sequence encodes CASSLGQEGEKLFF.

The chain recombines TRBV7-3 with TRBJ2-2; D perhaps matches TRBD1 (6 bases). This CDR3 spans 14 amino acids. Germline values: CDR1 SGHTA, CDR2 FQGTGA. V lost 5 bases to trimming and J lost 8 bases, with 15 bases between them. CDR3 loop: CASSPDRFGGELFF. CDR3 DNA: TGTGCCAGCAGCCCCGACAGGTTCGGTGGGGAGCTGTTTTTT.

CDR3 protein: CASSLPAGPNSPLHF. The CDR3 nucleotides are TGTGCCAGCAGCCTCCCAGCCGGGCCCAATTCACCCCTCCACTTT. V gene TRBV9 combines with J gene TRBJ1-6; no reliable D call. This CDR3 region has 15 residues. The V end was cut by 4 bases, the J end by 7 bases, with 15 bases between. Germline assignment: CDR1 SGDLS and CDR2 YYNGEE.

This clonotype was observed a handful of times. The DNA of the CDR3 is TGTGCCAGCAGTTGGGGGTACCAACAGGACCCCTACGAGCAGTACTTC. Protein: CASSWGYQQDPYEQYF. The chain links TRBV12-3 or TRBV12-4 to TRBJ2-7, with D perhaps being TRBD1 or TRBD2 (5 bases each). The CDR3 extends over 16 amino acids. V lost 4 bases and J 2 bases, leaving 18 bases between the germline ends.

This clonotype has at least ten counts. The rearrangement uses TRBV7-6 and TRBJ2-1, with D perhaps TRBD2 (5 bases). The CDR3 loop spans 15 amino acids. Trimming took off 5 bases at V and 8 bases at J, with 19 bases between the two ends. Germline loops: CDR1 SGHVS, CDR2 FNYEAQ. CDR3 bases: TGTGCCAGCAGCCCACTCGGGAAGGGTGTCGATGAGCAGTTCTTC. Amino acids: CASSPLGKGVDEQFF.

At least ten counts were recorded for this clonotype. The CDR3 loop is CASSLEPIAQETQYF. The DNA of the CDR3 is TGTGCCAGCAGTTTAGAGCCGATAGCCCAAGAGACCCAGTACTTC. V usage is TRBV12-3 or TRBV12-4 and J usage is TRBJ2-5; D is unclear. The ends were cut back, 1 base at V and 1 base at J, with 10 bases in the middle. The CDR3 is made up of 15 amino acids.

Ten or more counts support this clonotype. V is TRBV12-3 or TRBV12-4 and J is TRBJ2-1; weak D call: TRBD2 (5 bases). The CDR3 contains 14 residues. V was cut by 6 bases and J by 8 bases, with 17 bases left in between. The CDR3, as DNA: TGTGCCAGCAGGCCATCCCACCGGGAAGATGAGCAGTTCTTC. Its translation is CASRPSHREDEQFF.

The chain uses TRBV12-5 and TRBJ2-1, with 9 bases aligning to TRBD2. The CDR3 has 16 residues. Germline-derived CDR1 and CDR2 are LGHNT and FRNRAP. V was pared by 7 bases and J by 7 bases, with 14 bases of the junction left unmatched. In DNA, the CDR3 is TGTGCTAGTGACGGGAGAGCGGGGGGCTACTTTAATGAGCAGTTCTTC. Amino acid sequence: CASDGRAGGYFNEQFF. Complete variable domain (other parts from reference TRBV12-5 and TRBJ2-1): DARVTQTPRHKVTEMGQEVTMRCQPILGHNTVFWYRQTMMQGLELLAYFRNRAPLDDSGMPKDRFSAEMPDATLATLKIQPSEPRDSAVYFCASDGRAGGYFNEQFFGPGTRLTVL.